Included here is one T cell receptor (beta chain) sequence, with context. Its antigen target is currently unknown. It has no much larger one-base neighbor in the sample; base qualities were not kept. Each collaborating institution followed its own protocols to collect whole blood in K2EDTA tubes. For TCRbeta analysis, collaborator samples were shipped as frozen whole blood, as isolated PBMCs, or as DNA extracted from either sample type. The data were taken from a study of blood T cell repertoires in COVID-19 (TCRdb year 2020). Looking at the study overall: Samples covering the acute and convalescent phases of COVID-19 were provided by collaborators in the United States, Italy and Spain. The material from the prospective study consisted of cDNA or gDNA derived from T cells, B-cell-depleted T cells, or PBMCs. The dataset comprised deeply sampled blood TCRbeta repertoires from subjects exposed to, actively infected with, or recovered from COVID-19. The repertoires were made available in a free public database intended to serve as a resource for research on the immune response to SARS-CoV-2. Samples were obtained from the ongoing ImmuneRACE study (first 160 participants) and from 1,254 subjects provided by 6 global collaborators. Nearly every sample came with metadata listing a de-identified subject ID, COVID-19 status, age in years and sex. Where available, HLA class I and class II types were taken from metadata supplied by the sample provider and were not determined by assay-based typing. What the study reported, not specific to this receptor: Clinical and demographic metadata were provided uncurated, with the amount varying by source and participant.

TCRbeta CDR3 regions were amplified from genomic DNA by means of the immunoSEQ Assay, a bias-controlled multiplex PCR. The authors' pipeline ran thus. The number of nucleated cells in each sample was estimated by amplification of reference gene primers within the assay. To quantify the absolute abundance of each unique TCRbeta CDR3 rearrangement, sequence reads were collapsed and filtered. For each sample, productive Simpson clonality was calculated by taking the square root of Simpson's diversity index across productive rearrangements. Held by TCRdb, this immuneACCESS table contains in-frame sequences only and omits some clones. Under half of the omission traces to an unresolved V gene where checked; the cause of the rest is unknown. V, J and clone size were drawn from that table, and D and trimming were deduced from the DNA. This sample lists tens of thousands of clones; roughly 80% were detected once. Jointly, the top ten make up about an eighth of the sample.

CDR1 and CDR2 were assigned from the germline V gene as MNHNS and SASEGT. V is pared back by 2 bases and J by 4 bases, with 17 bases lying between the germline termini. The CDR3 contains 16 residues, cysteine and phenylalanine counted. Of the read, only the CDR3 DNA is kept; its 48 bases are in frame from base 1. The receptor was derived from a woman aged 80 or older with acute or convalescent COVID-19. The rearrangement combines TRBV6-1 with TRBJ1-1, with TRBD1 perhaps the D gene, on 5 matching bases. Material: peripheral blood. The CDR3 amino acid sequence is: CASSERWRGGSTEAFF. The sequence in DNA is TGTGCCAGCAGTGAACGGTGGAGGGGAGGGAGCACTGAAGCTTTCTTT.